This T cell receptor (beta chain) appears in the sequencing data of a study of blood T cell repertoires in COVID-19. For the study at large: COVID-19 samples from acute and convalescent phases originated in the United States, Italy and Spain. PBMCs, B-cell-depleted T cells, or T cells were the source of the cDNA or gDNA that made up the material.

This clone was picked up many times. Germline trimming cut 3 bases from V and 7 bases from J; bases unmatched to any gene: 7. The CDR3 sequence is 16 residues long. CDR1 and CDR2 from the germline V gene are LGHNA and YNFKEQ. Per the study methods: Reference gene primer amplification yielded estimated nucleated cell counts. Assay used: immunoSEQ multiplex PCR; TCRdb lists only in-frame clones, some missing. From that table come the V and J calls and clone size; the DNA was used to work out D and trimming. Among approximately 69,000 clones listed, more than 60% were seen once. The receptor comes from a man aged 55-75 years with acute or convalescent COVID-19. The sequenced material came from peripheral blood. The V and J genes are TRBV4-2 and TRBJ2-2; 11 nucleotides align to TRBD1. The CDR3 here is CASSQEGQGGIGELFF. CDR3 coding DNA: TGTGCCAGCAGCCAGGAGGGACAGGGGGGGATCGGGGAGCTGTTTTTT.